Each of the 18 T cell receptor beta chains below was sequenced from the same sample in a study of immune evolution from preneoplasia to lung adenocarcinoma. Measured with immunoSEQ multiplex PCR; TCRdb has only the in-frame clones, and not every one. The data show around 39,000 clones, roughly 74% seen once. Sequenced material: FFPE invasive lung adenocarcinoma tissue. The receptor set was obtained from a person between 55 and 69 years old with lung adenocarcinoma.

The chain carries TRBV7-8 and TRBJ2-7, with 7 bases matching TRBD2. The germline V gene encodes CDR1 SGHVS and CDR2 FQNEAQ. The CDR3 contains 13 residues. J lost 6 bases, V lost 6 bases, and 8 bases had no gene match. This chain's CDR3 is CASRPMTSSEQYF. CDR3 nucleotide sequence: TGTGCCAGCAGACCGATGACTAGCTCCGAGCAGTACTTC. Together with reference TRBV7-8 and TRBJ2-7, the CDR3 gives the full variable domain: GAGVSQSPRYKVAKRGQDVALRCDPISGHVSLFWYQQALGQGPEFLTYFQNEAQLDKSGLPSDRFFAERPEGSVSTLKIQRTQQEDSAVYLCASRPMTSSEQYFGPGTRLTVT.

This clone was counted a few times. The V and J genes are TRBV7-2 and TRBJ1-2; D is perhaps TRBD1 (5 bases). With 5 bases removed from V and 4 bases from J, the gap between germline ends came to 11 bases. The CDR3 loop spans 13 amino acids. CDR1 and CDR2 from the germline V gene are SGHTA and FQGNSA. DNA of the CDR3: TGTGCCAGCAGCCGTATGCAGGGCTATGGCTACACCTTC. Residues: CASSRMQGYGYTF.

This clone was seen only once. The rearrangement joins TRBV5-1 to TRBJ2-5; the match to TRBD2 covers 9 bases. The CDR3 covers 14 residues. J was trimmed by 4 bases and V by 0 bases; bases with no gene match: 1. Germline V CDR1 and CDR2: SGHRS, YFSETQ. The CDR3 nucleotides are TGCGCCAGCAGCTTGGCAGCGGGAGGAGAGACCCAGTACTTC. It yields the protein CASSLAAGGETQYF.

This chain joins TRBV18 and TRBJ1-5; TRBD1 aligns across 7 bases. This CDR3 spans 14 amino acids. The germline V gene has CDR1 KGHSH and CDR2 LQKENI. V lost 3 bases to trimming and J lost 4 bases; unmatched junction nucleotides: 3. The chain's CDR3 is CASSPGQKNQPQHF. CDR3 nucleotide sequence: TGTGCCAGCTCACCGGGACAGAAGAATCAGCCCCAGCATTTT.

This clone was seen just once. DNA for the CDR3: TGTGCCAGCAGCCCAGGACTAGCCCCAGATACGCAGTATTTT. This gives the protein CASSPGLAPDTQYF. The rearrangement joins TRBV7-9 to TRBJ2-3, with 8 bases identical to TRBD2. Germline values: CDR1 SEHNR, CDR2 FQNEAQ (reference sequence). The length of the CDR3 is 14 residues. The V and J ends lost 5 bases and 4 bases, in that order; junction bases with no gene match: 5.

This chain connects TRBV5-1 to TRBJ2-2; 8 nucleotides match TRBD2. Per germline, CDR1 SGHRS and CDR2 YFSETQ. This CDR3 has 17 amino acids. Trimming at V came to 0 bases and at J to 0 bases, leaving 4 bases not matched to a gene. The CDR3 DNA reads TGCGCCAGCAGCTTGGCCGTGACTAGCGCGAACACCGGGGAGCTGTTTTTT. Encoded protein: CASSLAVTSANTGELFF. Drawing the rest from reference TRBV5-1 and TRBJ2-2, the complete variable domain is KAGVTQTPRYLIKTRGQQVTLSCSPISGHRSVSWYQQTPGQGLQFLFEYFSETQRNKGNFPGRFSGRQFSNSRSEMNVSTLELGDSALYLCASSLAVTSANTGELFFGEGSRLTVL.

As regards this clone: The identical CDR3 is also encoded by other nucleotide sequences in the sample. The CDR3 DNA reads as TGTGCCAGTAGCCCTACAGGGTTGGATCAGCCCCAGCATTTT. Its protein is CASSPTGLDQPQHF. The V and J genes are TRBV19 and TRBJ1-5; the D gene is possibly TRBD1 (6 bases). CDR1 is LNHDA and CDR2 is SQIVND in the germline V gene (reference sequence). Trimming removed 6 bases from V and 5 bases from J, with 14 bases in between. The CDR3 covers 14 residues. The complete variable domain, with remaining parts taken from reference TRBV19 and TRBJ1-5, reads DGGITQSPKYLFRKEGQNVTLSCEQNLNHDAMYWYRQDPGQGLRLIYYSQIVNDFQKGDIAEGYSVSREKKESFPLTVTSAQKNPTAFYLCASSPTGLDQPQHFGDGTRLSIL.

V and J are TRBV7-2 and TRBJ2-3; 7 bases line up with TRBD1. The germline V gene has CDR1 SGHTA and CDR2 FQGNSA. The CDR3 totals 15 residues. After removal of 3 bases from V and 2 bases from J, the junction contained 5 bases not matched to a gene. CDR3 nucleotides: TGTGCCAGCAGCTTCTCCGGGACAGACACAGATACGCAGTATTTT. This codes for CASSFSGTDTDTQYF. Full variable domain (outside the CDR3, taken from reference TRBV7-2 and TRBJ2-3): GAGVSQSPSNKVTEKGKDVELRCDPISGHTALYWYRQSLGQGLEFLIYFQGNSAPDKSGLPSDRFSAERTGGSVSTLTIQRTQQEDSAVYLCASSFSGTDTDTQYFGPGTRLTVL.

The V and J genes are TRBV19 and TRBJ1-2; no clear D. Trimming cost V 2 bases and J 7 bases, with 8 bases left between them. The CDR3 covers 12 residues. From germline, CDR1 is LNHDA and CDR2 SQIVND (reference sequence). CDR3 region: CASSISYGGYTF. The CDR3 region has the DNA TGTGCCAGTAGTATATCATATGGTGGCTACACCTTC.

The rearrangement links TRBV28 to TRBJ1-5; 7 bases line up with TRBD1. Trimming cost V 7 bases and J 0 bases; bases outside gene matches: 12. Germline V CDR1 and CDR2: MDHEN, SYDVKM. The CDR3 loop spans 17 amino acids. The chain's CDR3 is CASIPGGPRDSNQPQHF. As DNA, the CDR3 is TGTGCCAGCATTCCAGGGGGGCCACGGGATAGCAATCAGCCCCAGCATTTT.

This sequence joins TRBV11-2 and TRBJ2-5; 10 nucleotides agree with TRBD1. The end of the DNA fits TRBJ2-7 better, so the J call may be wrong. Germline V gene lookup returns CDR1 SGHAT and CDR2 FQNNGV. The length of the CDR3 is 15 residues. The CDR3 region has the DNA TGTGCCAGCAGCACTGAAGGGACAGGGGTTTACGAGCAGTACTTC. Its protein product is CASSTEGTGVYEQYF.

The chain joins TRBV6-5 to TRBJ1-5; maybe TRBD1 (5 bases). CDR3 length equals 14 residues. V lost 8 bases and J lost 4, with 15 bases in between. Germline CDR1 is MNHEY and CDR2 is SVGAGI. The CDR3 DNA reads TGTGCCAGCGGCCTCCGGGGCCAAAATCAGCCCCAGCATTTT. Its translation is CASGLRGQNQPQHF.

This CDR3 reads CASSRGQRKNTEAFF. CDR3 bases: TGTGCCAGCAGTAGGGGACAGAGAAAGAACACTGAAGCTTTCTTT. The chain is built from TRBV2 and TRBJ1-1, with 7 bases lining up with TRBD1. The CDR3 extends over 15 amino acids. Losses at the gene ends were 5 bases for V and 1 base for J; bases not matched to a gene: 7. The germline V gene encodes CDR1 SNHLY and CDR2 FYNNEI.

V and J are TRBV28 and TRBJ1-5; D might be TRBD1 (6 bases). Germline lookup yields CDR1 MDHEN and CDR2 SYDVKM. V was clipped by 6 bases and J by 4 bases, with 7 bases between them. CDR3 length: 12 amino acids. CDR3 amino acids: CASRGTNQPQHF. In DNA form, the CDR3 reads TGTGCCAGCAGGGGGACAAATCAGCCCCAGCATTTT.

The chain links TRBV28 to TRBJ2-5; TRBD1 is a possible D gene (5 bases). Trimming took off 6 bases at V and 3 bases at J, with 14 bases between the two ends. Germline V gene data show CDR1 as MDHEN and CDR2 as SYDVKM. The CDR3 consists of 14 residues. The CDR3 nucleotides read TGTGCCAGCAGCCGGGTGGTAGGGGAAGAGACCCAGTACTTC. Translation: CASSRVVGEETQYF.

The chain carries TRBV6-6 and TRBJ1-5; a possible D gene is TRBD1 (6 bases). Trimming took off 0 bases at V and 6 bases at J, with 12 bases between the two ends. The CDR3 runs 15 residues. Germline loops: CDR1 MNHNY, CDR2 SVGAGI (reference sequence). CDR3 region: CASSYSGGAGQPQHF. The CDR3 bases are TGTGCCAGCAGTTACTCGGGGGGGGCTGGTCAGCCCCAGCATTTT.

The V and J genes are TRBV7-2 and TRBJ2-2, with D perhaps TRBD1 (6 bases). Trimming removed 4 bases at V and 1 base at J, with 13 bases between. Germline CDR1 is SGHTA and CDR2 is FQGNSA. The length of the CDR3 is 16 residues. CDR3 in amino acids: CASSSWGTQNTGELFF. The CDR3 region has the DNA TGTGCCAGCAGCTCCTGGGGGACACAGAACACCGGGGAGCTGTTTTTT.

The chain couples TRBV2 to TRBJ2-1; TRBD2 aligns across 8 bases. There are 15 residues in the CDR3. Germline CDR1 SNHLY, CDR2 FYNNEI. V lost 7 bases, J lost 8 bases, and 13 bases stayed unmatched. CDR3 bases: TGTGCCAGCACTCTGGCACTAGCGGAGGAGTATGAGCAGTTCTTC. Amino acids: CASTLALAEEYEQFF.